What follows is one TCR beta chain and its context. Generated by immunoSEQ multiplex PCR, the TCRdb table keeps only in-frame clones and is missing some. The profile shows approximately 93,000 clones, 93% of them singletons. The data belong to a study of Tregs in tolerant kidney transplant recipients. CDR3 size: 14 residues. Germline CDR1 is MNHEY and CDR2 is SVGAGI. V shed 5 bases and J 5 bases; nucleotides not matched to a gene: 8. This clonotype originated in a human donor who received a combined kidney and bone marrow transplant. This sample comprised CD4+ T cells from blood, obtained before the transplant. The chain has TRBV6-5 and TRBJ1-2; 7 positions match TRBD1. The CDR3 sequence: CASSRDRAEYGYTF. The DNA for the CDR3 is TGTGCCAGCAGTAGAGACAGGGCGGAGTATGGCTACACCTTC.